This T cell receptor (beta chain) derives from a study of T cell responses to AZD1222 COVID-19 vaccine. General observations from the study: Baseline serostatus was positive in only six or seven AZD1222 recipients. White British donors predominated, females outnumbered males, and clonal diversity was possibly underestimated. Only after the peak T cell response were repertoires sampled.

V lost 2 bases to trimming and J lost 9 bases, with 17 bases between them. The V gene's germline CDR1 is MGHRA and CDR2 YSYEKL. The CDR3 contains 15 residues. Sequenced by immunoSEQ multiplex PCR; TCRdb stores in-frame clones only, minus some. This sample carries 95,000 to 150,000 clones, about 88% of them seen once, and the ten largest clones take approximately 9.2%. With respect to this clone: Its antigen is not identified.

The sequencing used peripheral blood, collected on day 0 of AZD1222 vaccination. The chain links TRBV4-1 to TRBJ2-4; D perhaps matches TRBD1 (6 bases). The TCR was taken from an adult in good health. CDR3 region: CASSQYTGRAVIQYF. The CDR3 DNA is TGCGCCAGCAGCCAATATACAGGGCGGGCTGTCATTCAGTACTTC.